The clone carrying this T cell receptor beta chain appeared many times. Profiling relied on immunoSEQ multiplex PCR, and the TCRdb table lists in-frame clones only, not all of them. This repertoire shows hundreds of thousands of clones, about 82% found once; its top ten account for about an eighth. The germline V gene encodes CDR1 SGHTA and CDR2 FQGNSA. The CDR3 is made up of 15 amino acids. J gave up 9 bases and V 5 bases, and 10 bases lay outside the gene matches. This sample was included in a study of shared clonotypes between healthy human individuals. This sequence joins TRBV7-2 and TRBJ2-7; 13 nucleotides line up with TRBD2. The source of this sequence is a woman aged 40 to 50 in good health. Some clones in this sample may be carry-over from other donors' samples. Sequencing was done on a sample of PBMCs. The CDR3 nucleotides read TGTGCCAGCAGCAGCCAGTGGACTAGCGGGAGAGGGCAGTACTTC. This sequence encodes CASSSQWTSGRGQYF.